The clone carrying this T cell receptor (beta chain) was picked up many times. The antigen remains unidentified. V gave up 6 bases and J gave up 5 bases; unmatched junction bases: 5. The CDR3 is made up of 13 amino acids. The germline V gene has CDR1 ENHRY and CDR2 SYGVKD. This sample is part of a study of read filtering for tumor transcriptome and immune sequencing. Turning to the study itself: After DNase treatment, RNA was made into whole-transcriptome libraries. Per sample, TCR-region reads ranged about 4.05 to 10.27 million by IR-seq, roughly 80 to 1273 by RNA-seq. Study-level points and caveats: Roughly four fifths of IR-seq clonotypes had one read, totaling approximately 3.3% of reads; RNA-seq: 74.6% and 44.6%.

From about 400 ng of RNA, a library with molecular barcoded alpha/delta and beta/gamma adaptors was made. MiXCR was run by TCRdb on the reads, yielding one entry per CDR3 protein. The data contain about 93,000 distinct CDR3 sequences, 20% to 25% of them singletons. Sampling of bone marrow took place during active disease in every patient. The chain uses TRBV10-3 and TRBJ2-5; 8 bases are a match to TRBD1. Sequencing was done on a sample of a population of CD138-negative cells sorted from bone marrow. This sequence was found in a donor aged 40 or over with multiple myeloma. CDR3 sequence reads: CAISGQGRETQYF. The CDR3 coding sequence is TGTGCCATCAGCGGACAGGGACGGGAGACCCAGTACTTC.